This TCR beta chain was found in a study of human T cells and chemical hapten exposure. Germline loops: CDR1 SEHNR, CDR2 FQNEAQ (reference sequence). V gave up 7 bases and J gave up 8 bases; unmatched junction bases: 11. The CDR3 is 14 residues long. Time point described: patch test 3, about 24 weeks after DPC sensitization. The treatment is: therapeutic diphenylcyclopropenone sensitization with weekly scalp DPC. Study-wide results and caveats: The study found that PT1 expanded TCR counts correlated positively with patch test score.

The table lists this clonotype with a few counts. The antigen is undetermined. Unique molecular identifiers were attached to individual cDNA molecules during library preparation. TCRdb called the RACE reads again in MiXCR, with one record for every CDR3 protein. Of 80,000 to 100,000 distinct CDR3 sequences in the sample, more than 10% were seen once. Source: whole blood, taken in connection with sensitization to the hapten diphenylcyclopropenone (DPC). The receptor was isolated from a woman aged 45-59 years with alopecia areata. Some clones in this sample may be carry-over from other donors' samples. The rearrangement uses TRBV7-9 and TRBJ1-2, with 9 nucleotides matching TRBD1. The CDR3 region is CASTQPGQGSGYTF. CDR3 coding DNA: TGTGCCAGCACTCAACCGGGACAGGGTTCCGGCTACACCTTC.